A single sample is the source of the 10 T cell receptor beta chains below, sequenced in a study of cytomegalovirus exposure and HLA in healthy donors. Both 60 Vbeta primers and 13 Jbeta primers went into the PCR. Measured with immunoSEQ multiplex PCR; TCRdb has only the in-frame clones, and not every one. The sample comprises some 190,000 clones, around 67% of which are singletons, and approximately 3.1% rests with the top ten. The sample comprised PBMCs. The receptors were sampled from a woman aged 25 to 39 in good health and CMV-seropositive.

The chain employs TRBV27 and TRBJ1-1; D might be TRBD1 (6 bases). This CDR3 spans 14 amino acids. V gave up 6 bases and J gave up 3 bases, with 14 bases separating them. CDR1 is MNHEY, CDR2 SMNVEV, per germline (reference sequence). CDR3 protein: CASSSPGQYTEAFF. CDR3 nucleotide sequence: TGTGCCAGCAGCTCCCCAGGACAGTACACTGAAGCTTTCTTT.

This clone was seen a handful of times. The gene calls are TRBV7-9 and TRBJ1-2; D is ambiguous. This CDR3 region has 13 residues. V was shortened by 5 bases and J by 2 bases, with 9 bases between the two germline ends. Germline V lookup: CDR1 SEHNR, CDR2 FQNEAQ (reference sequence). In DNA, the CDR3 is TGTGCCAGCAGCCCCCCCCGGAACTATGGCTACACCTTC. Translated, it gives CASSPPRNYGYTF.

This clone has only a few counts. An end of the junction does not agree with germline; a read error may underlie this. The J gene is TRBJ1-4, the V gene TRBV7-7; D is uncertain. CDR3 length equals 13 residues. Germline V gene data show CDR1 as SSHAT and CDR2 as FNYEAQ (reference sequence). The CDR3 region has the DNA TGTGCTAGCAGCTTAGCACCGGGAGAAAAACTGTTTTTT. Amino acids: CASSLAPGEKLFF.

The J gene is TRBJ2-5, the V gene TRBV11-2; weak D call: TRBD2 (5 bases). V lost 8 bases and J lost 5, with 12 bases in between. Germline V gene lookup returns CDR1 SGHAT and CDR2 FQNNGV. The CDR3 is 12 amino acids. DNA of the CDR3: TGTGCCAGCTTGGGAGAAGACGAGACCCAGTACTTC. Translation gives CASLGEDETQYF.

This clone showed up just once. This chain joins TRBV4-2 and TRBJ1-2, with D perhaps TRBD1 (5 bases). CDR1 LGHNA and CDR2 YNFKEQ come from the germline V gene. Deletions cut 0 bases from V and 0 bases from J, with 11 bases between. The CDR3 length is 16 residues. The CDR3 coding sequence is TGTGCCAGCAGCCAAGACGGCCAGACAGCTAACTATGGCTACACCTTC. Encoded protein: CASSQDGQTANYGYTF.

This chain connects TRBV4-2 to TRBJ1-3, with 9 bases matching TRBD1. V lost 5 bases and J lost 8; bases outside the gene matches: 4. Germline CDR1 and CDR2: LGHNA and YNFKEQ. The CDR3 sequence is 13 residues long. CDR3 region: CASSWDRADTIYF. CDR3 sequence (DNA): TGTGCCAGCAGCTGGGACAGGGCGGACACCATATATTTT.

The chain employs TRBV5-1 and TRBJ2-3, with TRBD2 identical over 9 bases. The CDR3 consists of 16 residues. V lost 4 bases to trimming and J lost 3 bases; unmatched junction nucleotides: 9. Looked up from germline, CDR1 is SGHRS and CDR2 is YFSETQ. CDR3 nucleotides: TGCGCCAGCAGCCGCTCCCAGCGGGAGGTGACAGATACGCAGTATTTT. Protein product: CASSRSQREVTDTQYF.

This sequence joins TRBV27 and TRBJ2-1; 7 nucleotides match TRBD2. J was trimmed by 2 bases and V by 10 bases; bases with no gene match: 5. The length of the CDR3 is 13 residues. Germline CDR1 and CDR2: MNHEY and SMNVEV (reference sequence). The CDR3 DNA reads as TGTGCCATGGCGACTAGCCCCTACAATGAGCAGTTCTTC. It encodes CAMATSPYNEQFF.

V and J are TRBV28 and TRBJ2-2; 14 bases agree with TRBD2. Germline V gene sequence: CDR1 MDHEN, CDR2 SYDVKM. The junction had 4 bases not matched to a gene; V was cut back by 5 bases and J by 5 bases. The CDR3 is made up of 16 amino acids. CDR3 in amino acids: CASSPTSGRVTGELFF. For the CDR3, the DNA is TGTGCCAGCAGTCCGACTAGCGGGAGGGTAACCGGGGAGCTGTTTTTT.

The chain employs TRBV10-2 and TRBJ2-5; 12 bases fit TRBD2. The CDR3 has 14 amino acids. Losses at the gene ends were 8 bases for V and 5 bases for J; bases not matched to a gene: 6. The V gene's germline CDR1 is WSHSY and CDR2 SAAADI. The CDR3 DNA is TGCGCCAGCGGACTAGCGGGGCGAGGGGAGACCCAGTACTTC. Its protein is CASGLAGRGETQYF.